One sample yielded the 19 T cell receptor beta chains listed below, sequenced in a study of OX40 agonist ivuxolimab in advanced cancers. The library was produced with the immunoSEQ multiplex PCR assay. Here the immuneACCESS table is served through TCRdb, limited to in-frame sequences with V and J called. Missing clones are a known gap in these copies; in checked studies unresolved V genes cover under half, and the rest lacks a known reason. Counted in this sample were tens of thousands of clones; about 88% of them appeared once. The biggest ten clones account for 31% of the sample. The input for sequencing was CD4+ or CD8+ T cells sorted from blood, taken in a trial of the OX40 agonist ivuxolimab. All receptors derive from an adult with an advanced solid tumor such as melanoma, head and neck, liver or kidney cancer.

V and J are TRBV9 and TRBJ1-6; 7 positions agree with TRBD1. V lost 5 bases to trimming and J lost 0 bases; unmatched junction nucleotides: 2. CDR1 SGDLS and CDR2 YYNGEE come from the germline V gene. The CDR3 is 15 residues long. The CDR3: CASRQGSSYNSPLHF. In DNA, the CDR3 is TGTGCCAGCAGACAGGGGAGCTCCTATAATTCACCCCTCCACTTT.

This CDR3 reads CASSLQRFPNTGELFF. The CDR3, as DNA: TGTGCCAGCAGCTTACAACGGTTCCCGAACACCGGGGAGCTGTTTTTT. The rearrangement links TRBV7-2 to TRBJ2-2, with D unclear. This CDR3 has 16 residues. V was trimmed by 2 bases and J by 0 bases, leaving 10 bases between them. Looked up from germline, CDR1 is SGHTA and CDR2 is FQGNSA. Based on the CDR3 plus reference TRBV7-2 and TRBJ2-2, the full variable domain is GAGVSQSPSNKVTEKGKDVELRCDPISGHTALYWYRQSLGQGLEFLIYFQGNSAPDKSGLPSDRFSAERTGGSVSTLTIQRTQQEDSAVYLCASSLQRFPNTGELFFGEGSRLTVL.

This sequence joins TRBV2 and TRBJ2-1; 9 nucleotides align to TRBD2. Trimming cost V 6 bases and J 12 bases; bases outside gene matches: 6. Germline lookup yields CDR1 SNHLY and CDR2 FYNNEI. This CDR3 spans 12 amino acids. DNA for the CDR3: TGTGCCAGCAGCGCCGGACTAGCGTGGCAGTTCTTC. It codes for CASSAGLAWQFF.

This chain joins TRBV27 and TRBJ1-3, with a tentative D call TRBD1 (5 bases). Trimming cost V 8 bases and J 0 bases, with 14 bases left between them. Germline values: CDR1 MNHEY, CDR2 SMNVEV (reference sequence). The CDR3 totals 15 residues. The CDR3 DNA follows: TGTGCCAGCCGCCCGGGACGGGGCTCTGGAAACACCATATATTTT. Translation gives CASRPGRGSGNTIYF.

The CDR3 DNA follows: TGCGCCAGCAGCGGACAGGGGGGAGGTGAGCAGTTCTTC. This sequence encodes CASSGQGGGEQFF. The chain uses TRBV5-1 and TRBJ2-1, with TRBD1 identical over 10 bases. V shed 4 bases, J shed 9 bases, and the junction held 4 bases outside the gene matches. The germline V gene encodes CDR1 SGHRS and CDR2 YFSETQ. The CDR3 has 13 residues.

V and J are TRBV29-1 and TRBJ1-2; D may be TRBD1 (5 bases). Trimming stripped 7 bases from V and 8 bases from J, with 17 bases between. Germline V gene sequence: CDR1 SQVTM, CDR2 ANQGSEA. This CDR3 has 12 residues. CDR3 DNA: TGCAGCGGACGTGACAGCGCGGGCGGCTACACCTTC. It is translated as CSGRDSAGGYTF.

The V gene is TRBV7-9, the J gene TRBJ1-1; 7 nucleotides align to TRBD1. The V gene end was trimmed by 4 bases and the J gene end by 0 bases; junction bases not matched to a gene: 2. This CDR3 spans 14 amino acids. CDR1 SEHNR and CDR2 FQNEAQ come from the germline V gene (reference sequence). CDR3 sequence reads: CASSWDRLNTEAFF. CDR3 sequence (DNA): TGTGCCAGCAGCTGGGACAGATTGAACACTGAAGCTTTCTTT.

This chain uses TRBV7-8 with TRBJ1-2; TRBD1 agrees at 7 bases. This CDR3 has 17 amino acids. Germline V gene sequence: CDR1 SGHVS, CDR2 FQNEAQ. The V segment lost 2 bases and the J segment 4 bases; nucleotides outside the gene matches: 13. DNA for the CDR3: TGTGCCAGCAGCTTAAAAGGGGGACAGATTCCATTCTATGGCTACACCTTC. As protein: CASSLKGGQIPFYGYTF.

This chain connects TRBV5-1 to TRBJ1-4; D is unresolved. Trimming stripped 0 bases from V and 4 bases from J, with 13 bases between. There are 16 residues in the CDR3. Germline CDR1 reads SGHRS; CDR2 reads YFSETQ. The CDR3 DNA sequence: TGCGCCAGCAGCTTGGCCGGTGAAGTAGGTAATGAAAAACTGTTTTTT. Translation gives CASSLAGEVGNEKLFF.

The rearrangement joins TRBV6-4 to TRBJ2-1; a possible D gene is TRBD2 (6 bases). Trimming left V 0 bases short and J 0 bases short, with 15 bases between. This CDR3 is built from 18 residues. Germline-derived CDR1 and CDR2 are MRHNA and SNTAGT. The CDR3 nucleotides read TGTGCCAGCAGTGACTCTAGCGGAGGATGGGGCTCCTACAATGAGCAGTTCTTC. Protein product: CASSDSSGGWGSYNEQFF.

The V gene is TRBV5-1, the J gene TRBJ2-2, with D perhaps matching TRBD1 (6 bases). This CDR3 has 15 amino acids. V dropped 9 bases and J dropped 0 bases, with 15 bases sitting between them. Germline V lookup: CDR1 SGHRS, CDR2 YFSETQ. As DNA, the CDR3 is TGCGCCACCTCACCAGGGACAACGAACACCGGGGAGCTGTTTTTT. Its protein product is CATSPGTTNTGELFF.

This chain joins TRBV6-5 and TRBJ2-1; D perhaps matches TRBD1 (5 bases). The germline gives CDR1 MNHEY, CDR2 SVGAGI. The length of the CDR3 is 15 residues. Trimming removed 6 bases at V and 6 bases at J, with 18 bases between. CDR3 sequence reads: CASSQGRGTGNEQFF. DNA for the CDR3: TGTGCCAGCAGCCAGGGAAGGGGCACTGGCAATGAGCAGTTCTTC.

The J gene is TRBJ2-2, the V gene TRBV12-5; D possibly uses TRBD1 or TRBD2 (5 bases each). V was trimmed by 8 bases and J by 4 bases, leaving 14 bases between them. CDR3 length: 14 amino acids. Germline CDR1 and CDR2: LGHNT and FRNRAP. Written as DNA, the CDR3 is TGTGCTAGTTTTCCGGGACCGAGCACCGGGGAGCTGTTTTTT. It codes for CASFPGPSTGELFF.

J is TRBJ1-2 and V is TRBV27; possible D gene TRBD1, 5 bases. This CDR3 contains 14 residues. V lost 5 bases, J lost 8 bases, and 18 bases lay in between. Germline CDR1 is MNHEY and CDR2 is SMNVEV (reference sequence). CDR3 residues: CASSPPGRTMGYTF. In DNA form, the CDR3 reads TGTGCCAGCAGTCCCCCGGGACGGACTATGGGCTACACCTTC.

This chain uses TRBV19 with TRBJ1-5; 8 bases align to TRBD1. J gave up 2 bases and V 4 bases, and 4 bases lay outside the gene matches. The CDR3 is 15 residues long. Germline CDR1 is LNHDA and CDR2 is SQIVND (reference sequence). The CDR3 DNA reads TGTGCCAGTAGTAGGGACAGGCAGGGCAATCAGCCCCAGCATTTT. Translating it yields CASSRDRQGNQPQHF.

This chain connects TRBV18 to TRBJ1-2, with a possible D match to TRBD1 (5 bases). The germline V gene has CDR1 KGHSH and CDR2 LQKENI. The CDR3 has 12 amino acids. V shed 3 bases and J shed 13 bases, with 15 bases lying between them. The CDR3 DNA follows: TGTGCCAGCTCACCTCGGGACCTACCCTCCACCTTC. It specifies CASSPRDLPSTF.

This clone was picked up one time. CDR3 residues: CASSYSGTGVADTQYF. CDR3 coding DNA: TGTGCCAGCAGTTACTCCGGGACAGGGGTGGCAGATACGCAGTATTTT. V usage is TRBV6-5 and J usage is TRBJ2-3; 10 bases are shared with TRBD1. There are 16 residues in the CDR3. The junction had 4 bases not matched to a gene; V was cut back by 0 bases and J by 4 bases. Germline loops: CDR1 MNHEY, CDR2 SVGAGI.

This chain connects TRBV5-4 to TRBJ1-1; 11 nucleotides align to TRBD1. V was clipped by 4 bases and J by 6 bases; unmatched bases: 5. CDR1 SGHNT and CDR2 YYREEE come from the germline V gene (reference sequence). The CDR3 sequence is 14 residues long. In DNA form, the CDR3 reads TGTGCCAGCAGCAGTAGGACAGGGGGCCCTGAAGCTTTCTTT. It codes for CASSSRTGGPEAFF.

The V and J genes are TRBV30 and TRBJ1-5, with D perhaps matching TRBD1 (5 bases). Germline V gives CDR1 GTSNPN, CDR2 SVGIG (reference sequence). Between the trimmed V and J ends, which lost 2 bases and 3 bases, there was a span of 11 bases. The CDR3 length is 14 residues. This chain's CDR3 is CAWSHGGTNQPQHF. CDR3 nucleotides: TGTGCCTGGAGTCACGGGGGGACCAATCAGCCCCAGCATTTT.